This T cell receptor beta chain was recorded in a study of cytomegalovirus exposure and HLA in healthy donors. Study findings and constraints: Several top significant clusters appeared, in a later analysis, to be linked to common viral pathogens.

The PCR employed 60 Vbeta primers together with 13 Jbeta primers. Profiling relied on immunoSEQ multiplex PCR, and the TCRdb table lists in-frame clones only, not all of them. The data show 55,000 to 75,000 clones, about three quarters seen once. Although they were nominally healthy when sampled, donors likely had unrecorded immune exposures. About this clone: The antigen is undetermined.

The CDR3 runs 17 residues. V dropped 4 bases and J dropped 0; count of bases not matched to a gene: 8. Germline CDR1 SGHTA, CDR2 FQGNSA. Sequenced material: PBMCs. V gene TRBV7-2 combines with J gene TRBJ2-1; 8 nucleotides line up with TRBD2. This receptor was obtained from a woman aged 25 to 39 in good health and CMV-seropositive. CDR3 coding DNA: TGTGCCAGCAGCTCGGGGGGGGTACCTTTCTCCTACAATGAGCAGTTCTTC. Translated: CASSSGGVPFSYNEQFF.